This TCR beta chain stems from a study of regulatory T cells in long-lasting Graves disease. Time point indicated: newly diagnosed GD, antithyroid drugs for less than 3 months. TCR sequences were obtained from RNA taken from PBMCs. To note about this clonotype: It may be a read error: a sequence one base away is much more abundant.

Arm-PCR with iRepertoire HTBI primers amplified the CDR3 regions for these TCR beta libraries. TCRdb reanalysed the multiplex PCR reads using MiXCR and keeps one entry per CDR3 protein. This sample carries some 600,000 distinct CDR3 sequences, about 15% of them seen once, and the ten largest clones take approximately 12%. V lost 5 bases to trimming and J lost 11 bases, with 27 bases between them. This CDR3 has 16 amino acids. The data also belong to a second study, concerning T cells in Graves' hyperthyroidism and ophthalmopathy.

Sequenced material: peripheral blood mononuclear cells (PBMCs), taken at new diagnosis, from a patient treated with antithyroid drugs. This receptor was identified in a man aged 18 to 29 with Graves disease. The rearrangement links TRBV12-3 or TRBV12-4 to TRBJ2-5, with D perhaps matching TRBD2 (5 bases). The CDR3 loop reads CASSPPSAAYLGEQYF. The DNA of the CDR3 is TGTGCCAGCAGTCCACCCTCAGCGGCCTACCTCGGGGAGCAGTACTTC.